The present T cell receptor (beta chain) was sequenced within a study of cytomegalovirus exposure and HLA in healthy donors. Looked up from germline, CDR1 is ENHRY and CDR2 is SYGVKD. With 2 bases clipped from V and 3 bases from J, the junction kept 3 bases outside the gene matches. This CDR3 has 15 residues. A multiplex PCR was run with 60 Vbeta primers and 13 Jbeta primers. Data came from immunoSEQ multiplex PCR; TCRdb stores just in-frame clones and leaves some out. The sample carries 100,000 or so clones, 75% to 90% recorded once. The chain recombines TRBV10-3 with TRBJ1-4, with TRBD1 identical over 7 bases. The sequence was collected from a man aged 30 to 39 in good health and CMV-seropositive. Input material: PBMCs. The chain's CDR3 is CAISEGGTANEKLFF. The CDR3, as DNA: TGTGCCATCAGTGAGGGGGGGACAGCTAATGAAAAACTGTTTTTT.